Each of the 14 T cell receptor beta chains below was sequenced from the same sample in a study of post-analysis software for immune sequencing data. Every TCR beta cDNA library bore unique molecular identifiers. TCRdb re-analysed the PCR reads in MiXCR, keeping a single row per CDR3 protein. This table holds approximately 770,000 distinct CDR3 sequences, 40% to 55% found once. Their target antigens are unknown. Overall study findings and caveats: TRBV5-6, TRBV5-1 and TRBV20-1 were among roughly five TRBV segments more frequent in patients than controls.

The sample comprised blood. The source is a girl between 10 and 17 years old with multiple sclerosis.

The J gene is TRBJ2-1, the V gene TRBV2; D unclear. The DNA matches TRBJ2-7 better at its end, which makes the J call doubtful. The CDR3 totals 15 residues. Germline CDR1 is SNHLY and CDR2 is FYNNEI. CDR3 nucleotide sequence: TGTGCCAGCAGTGAAGATCTAAGCTCCTACAGTGAGCAGTACTTC. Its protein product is CASSEDLSSYSEQYF.

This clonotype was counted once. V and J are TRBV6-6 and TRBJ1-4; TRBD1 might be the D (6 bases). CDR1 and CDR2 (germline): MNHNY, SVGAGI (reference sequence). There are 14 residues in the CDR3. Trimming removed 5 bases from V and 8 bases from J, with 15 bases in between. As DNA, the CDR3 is TGTGCCAGCAGTGGGCCAGGGGCGCGGGAAAAACTGTTTTTT. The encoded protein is CASSGPGAREKLFF.

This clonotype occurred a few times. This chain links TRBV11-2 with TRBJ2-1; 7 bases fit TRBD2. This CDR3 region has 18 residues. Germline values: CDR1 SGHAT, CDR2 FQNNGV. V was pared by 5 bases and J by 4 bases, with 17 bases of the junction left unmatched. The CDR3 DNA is TGTGCCAGCAGCCCATCCCCTGTAATAGCGGGTAAATACAATGAGCAGTTCTTC. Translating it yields CASSPSPVIAGKYNEQFF.

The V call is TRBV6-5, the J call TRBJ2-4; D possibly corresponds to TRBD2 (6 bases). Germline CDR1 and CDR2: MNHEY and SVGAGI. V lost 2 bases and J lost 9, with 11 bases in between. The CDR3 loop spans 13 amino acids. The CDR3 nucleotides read TGTGCCAGCAGTTACGGGCAGGGAGGCATTCAGTACTTC. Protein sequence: CASSYGQGGIQYF.

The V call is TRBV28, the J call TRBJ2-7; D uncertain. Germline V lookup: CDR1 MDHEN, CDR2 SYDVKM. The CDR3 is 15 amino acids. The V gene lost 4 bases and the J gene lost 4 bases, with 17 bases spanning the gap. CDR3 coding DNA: TGTGCCAGCAGTTCCTTCCTAGTGGGCAAATACGAGCAGTACTTC. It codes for CASSSFLVGKYEQYF. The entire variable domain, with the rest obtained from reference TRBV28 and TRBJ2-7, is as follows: DVKVTQSSRYLVKRTGEKVFLECVQDMDHENMFWYRQDPGLGLRLIYFSYDVKMKEKGDIPEGYSVSREKKERFSLILESASTNQTSMYLCASSSFLVGKYEQYFGPGTRLTVT.

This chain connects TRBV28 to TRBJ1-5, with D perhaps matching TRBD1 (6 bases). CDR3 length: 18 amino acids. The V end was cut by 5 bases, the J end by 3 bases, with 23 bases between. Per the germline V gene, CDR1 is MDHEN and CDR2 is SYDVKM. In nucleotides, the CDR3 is TGTGCCAGCAGTCTAAGGGGGGACCTGGGCTCTTTCAATCAGCCCCAGCATTTT. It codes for CASSLRGDLGSFNQPQHF.

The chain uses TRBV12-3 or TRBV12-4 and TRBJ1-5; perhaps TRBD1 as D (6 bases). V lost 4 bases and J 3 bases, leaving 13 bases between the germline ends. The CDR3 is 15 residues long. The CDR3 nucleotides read TGTGCCAGCAGTTCGACGGACAGCTTCAATCAGCCCCAGCATTTT. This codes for CASSSTDSFNQPQHF.

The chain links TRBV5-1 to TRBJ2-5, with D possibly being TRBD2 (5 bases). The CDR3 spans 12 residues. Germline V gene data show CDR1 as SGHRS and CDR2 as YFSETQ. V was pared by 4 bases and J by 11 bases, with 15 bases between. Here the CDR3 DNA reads TGCGCCAGCAGCCCTGTCGGGTGGGAGCAGTACTTC. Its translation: CASSPVGWEQYF.

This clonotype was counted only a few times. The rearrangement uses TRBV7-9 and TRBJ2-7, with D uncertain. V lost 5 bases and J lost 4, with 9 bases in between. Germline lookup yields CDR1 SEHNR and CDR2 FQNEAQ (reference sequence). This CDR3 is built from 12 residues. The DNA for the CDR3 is TGTGCCAGCAGCAAAGAACCGTACGAGCAGTACTTC. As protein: CASSKEPYEQYF.

The CDR3 DNA sequence: TGTGCCAGCACCCGGACAGGGTATAATTCACCCCTCCACTTT. Its translation is CASTRTGYNSPLHF. This chain uses TRBV28 with TRBJ1-6; the match to TRBD1 covers 8 bases. The germline V gene has CDR1 MDHEN and CDR2 SYDVKM. V lost 7 bases to trimming and J lost 4 bases; unmatched junction nucleotides: 3. CDR3 length equals 14 residues.

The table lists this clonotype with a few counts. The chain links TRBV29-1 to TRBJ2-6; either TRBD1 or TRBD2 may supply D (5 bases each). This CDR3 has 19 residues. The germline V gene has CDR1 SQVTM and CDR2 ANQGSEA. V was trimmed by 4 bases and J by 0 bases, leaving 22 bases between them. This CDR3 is CSVASPVPGRSSGANVLTF. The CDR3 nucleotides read TGCAGCGTTGCTAGTCCTGTCCCGGGACGGAGCTCTGGGGCCAACGTCCTGACTTTC.

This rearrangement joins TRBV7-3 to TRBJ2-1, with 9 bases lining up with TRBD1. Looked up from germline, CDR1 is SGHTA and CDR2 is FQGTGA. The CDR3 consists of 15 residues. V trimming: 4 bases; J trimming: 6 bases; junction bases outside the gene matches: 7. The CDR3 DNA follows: TGTGCCAGCAGCTCCTCCGGGACAGGGACCAATGAGCAGTTCTTC. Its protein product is CASSSSGTGTNEQFF.

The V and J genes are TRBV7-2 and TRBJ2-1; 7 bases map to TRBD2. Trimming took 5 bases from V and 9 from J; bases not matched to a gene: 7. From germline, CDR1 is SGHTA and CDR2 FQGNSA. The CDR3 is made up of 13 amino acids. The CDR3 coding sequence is TGTGCCAGCAGCCCCATCGCGGGAGTTGAGCAGTTCTTC. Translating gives CASSPIAGVEQFF.

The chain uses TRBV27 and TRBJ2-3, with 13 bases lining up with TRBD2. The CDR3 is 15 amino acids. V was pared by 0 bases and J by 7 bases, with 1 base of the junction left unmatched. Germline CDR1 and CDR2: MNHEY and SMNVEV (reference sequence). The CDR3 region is CASSLSGLAGNTQYF. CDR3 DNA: TGTGCCAGCAGTTTATCGGGACTAGCGGGAAATACGCAGTATTTT.